Presented here are 13 T cell receptor beta chains from one specimen sequenced in a study of T cells in Graves' hyperthyroidism and ophthalmopathy. Amplification of TCR beta CDR3 regions used RNA as the template. HTBI primers were used for first-round RT-PCR of the TCR CDR3. MiXCR, run by TCRdb on the multiplex PCR reads, gives a single entry per CDR3 protein. The data contain about 400,000 distinct CDR3 sequences, around 15% of them seen just once; the ten biggest clones take up 25% to 30%. The sequenced material came from blood. These receptors were collected from a man aged 50 to 59 with Graves' ophthalmopathy.

The table lists this clonotype with many counts. The chain recombines TRBV12-3 or TRBV12-4 with TRBJ2-1; D gene uncertain. V was shortened by 5 bases and J by 4 bases, with 9 bases between the two germline ends. This CDR3 contains 13 residues. The CDR3 coding sequence is TGTGCCAGCAGTGCTAACAAGTACAATGAGCAGTTCTTC. Translation gives CASSANKYNEQFF.

This clonotype was seen a handful of times. This chain joins TRBV4-1 and TRBJ2-3, with D unresolved. Trimming removed 6 bases from V and 4 bases from J, with 14 bases in between. The length of the CDR3 is 14 residues. The germline V gene encodes CDR1 MGHRA and CDR2 YSYEKL. CDR3 bases: TGCGCCAGCAGGAAGACCTCATCGTCAGATACGCAGTATTTT. This sequence encodes CASRKTSSSDTQYF.

This clonotype was counted many times. The V gene is TRBV12-3 or TRBV12-4, the J gene TRBJ2-3; TRBD2 is a possible D gene (6 bases). This CDR3 spans 15 amino acids. The V end was cut by 3 bases, the J end by 3 bases, with 13 bases between. The CDR3, as DNA: TGTGCCAGCAGTTTGGGACGGGGGACGACAGATACGCAGTATTTT. Translating it yields CASSLGRGTTDTQYF.

Many counts were recorded for this clonotype. The chain couples TRBV7-9 to TRBJ2-5; D unresolved. Trimming took 10 bases from V and 5 from J, leaving 14 bases between them. Germline CDR1 is SEHNR and CDR2 is FQNEAQ (reference sequence). This CDR3 region has 12 residues. CDR3 in amino acids: CATILEKETQYF. The CDR3 region has the DNA TGTGCCACCATCCTAGAGAAGGAGACCCAGTACTTC. Drawing the rest from reference TRBV7-9 and TRBJ2-5, the complete variable domain is DTGVSQNPRHKITKRGQNVTFRCDPISEHNRLYWYRQTLGQGPEFLTYFQNEAQLEKSRLLSDRFSAERPKGSFSTLEIQRTEQGDSAMYLCATILEKETQYFGPGTRLLVL.

The V gene is TRBV18, the J gene TRBJ2-1, with TRBD1 identical over 9 bases. After removal of 6 bases from V and 9 bases from J, the junction contained 6 bases not matched to a gene. This CDR3 spans 13 amino acids. CDR1 KGHSH and CDR2 LQKENI come from the germline V gene. The CDR3 sequence: CASSPGQGFEQFF. The CDR3 bases are TGTGCCAGCTCCCCGGGACAGGGTTTTGAGCAGTTCTTC.

In its sample, this clonotype was seen many times. The rearrangement links TRBV7-9 to TRBJ2-7, with D possibly TRBD1 on 6 matching bases. The germline V gene has CDR1 SEHNR and CDR2 FQNEAQ (reference sequence). The CDR3 has 13 amino acids. V was clipped by 6 bases and J by 4 bases, with 13 bases between them. The CDR3 DNA reads as TGTGCCAGCAGAAGGACAGAGGGGTACGAGCAGTACTTC. As protein: CASRRTEGYEQYF.

This clonotype showed up many times. The V call is TRBV12-3 or TRBV12-4, the J call TRBJ2-5; no definite D call. V lost 2 bases and J 2 bases, leaving 6 bases between the germline ends. The CDR3 sequence is 13 residues long. The CDR3 sequence is CASSLSDQETQYF. The CDR3 nucleotides read TGTGCCAGCAGTTTAAGCGATCAAGAGACCCAGTACTTC.

This clonotype was found many times. CDR3 residues: CASSYVESEQFF. The CDR3 DNA is TGTGCCAGCAGCTATGTGGAGAGTGAGCAGTTCTTC. The chain employs TRBV12-3 or TRBV12-4 and TRBJ2-1; D ambiguous. The CDR3 covers 12 residues. V gave up 6 bases and J gave up 9 bases, with 12 bases separating them.

This clonotype was counted between two and nine times. The chain couples TRBV19 to TRBJ2-5; 9 positions agree with TRBD2. Germline V gives CDR1 LNHDA, CDR2 SQIVND (reference sequence). V shed 5 bases and J 5 bases; nucleotides not matched to a gene: 9. CDR3 size: 15 residues. The CDR3 coding sequence is TGTGCCAGTAGTTCCTCTAGCGGGACTTCGGAGACCCAGTACTTC. Residues: CASSSSSGTSETQYF.

The chain couples TRBV10-3 to TRBJ2-1; 13 bases align to TRBD2. The CDR3 loop spans 14 amino acids. The germline gives CDR1 ENHRY, CDR2 SYGVKD. V was pared by 6 bases and J by 7 bases, with 3 bases of the junction left unmatched. The CDR3 bases are TGTGCCATCAGCGGGACTAGCGGGGATAATGAGCAGTTCTTC. It encodes CAISGTSGDNEQFF.

This rearrangement joins TRBV9 to TRBJ2-7; 9 bases align to TRBD1. Germline CDR1 SGDLS, CDR2 YYNGEE. Trimming at V came to 0 bases and at J to 4 bases, leaving 2 bases not matched to a gene. This CDR3 has 14 amino acids. In DNA form, the CDR3 reads TGTGCCAGCAGCGTAGAAGGGACAGGGTACGAGCAGTACTTC. It specifies CASSVEGTGYEQYF.

The V and J genes are TRBV25-1 and TRBJ2-1; TRBD2 aligns across 14 bases. Germline trimming cut 3 bases from V and 5 bases from J; bases unmatched to any gene: 9. CDR1 is MGHDK, CDR2 SYGVNS, per germline. This CDR3 has 18 residues. The CDR3 spells CASSDRGTSGRTHNEQFF. The CDR3 region has the DNA TGTGCCAGCAGTGATCGTGGGACTAGCGGGAGAACCCACAATGAGCAGTTCTTC.

The CDR3 spells CASNHTPGLGHNEQFF. CDR3 DNA: TGTGCCAGCAACCACACACCGGGACTAGGACACAATGAGCAGTTCTTC. The chain carries TRBV14 and TRBJ2-1, with 8 bases lining up with TRBD2. The CDR3 is made up of 16 amino acids. Germline V gives CDR1 SGHDN, CDR2 FVKESK. V was clipped by 7 bases and J by 5 bases; unmatched bases: 13.